This T cell receptor beta chain was obtained from a study of blood T cell repertoires in COVID-19. For the study at large: Samples of COVID-19 (acute and convalescent) were obtained from the United States, Italy and Spain. The analysed material was cDNA or gDNA that came from T cells, B-cell-depleted T cells, or PBMCs.

Germline V gene lookup returns CDR1 DFQATT and CDR2 SNEGSKA (reference sequence). Trimming took 3 bases from V and 0 from J; bases not matched to a gene: 7. The CDR3 loop spans 17 amino acids. In the original processing: Researchers report that nucleated cell counts were estimated from reference gene primer amplification. TCRdb keeps only in-frame clones here, not all; method: immunoSEQ multiplex PCR. The V and J calls and the clone size are those of that table, but D and trimming were determined from the DNA. This sample has approximately 210,000 clones; approximately 83% occur once, and the top ten carry roughly 2.7%.

The sample consisted of peripheral blood. This sequence originates from a woman between 35 and 50 years old with active or convalescent COVID-19. The chain employs TRBV20-1 and TRBJ2-7; TRBD2 matches 14 bases. The CDR3 protein is CSASRLAGGSSSYEQYF. The DNA of the CDR3 is TGCAGTGCTAGTCGACTAGCGGGGGGGTCAAGCTCCTACGAGCAGTACTTC.